The rows below give T cell receptor beta chains drawn from one sample of a study of shared clonotypes between healthy human individuals. The protocol was immunoSEQ multiplex PCR, while the TCRdb copy is restricted to in-frame clones and leaves out a portion. The sample yields under 650,000 clones, 95% to 97% seen once. Specimen: naive CD4+ T cells sorted from blood. The receptors stem from a woman in her twenties or thirties in good health. CDR3s include the opening cysteine and the closing phenylalanine or tryptophan. The D gene is left open where the match is weak. Expanded clones get a size class; other rows say once, few or many, or leave the size out.

V gene: TRBV18; D gene: TRBD2; J gene: TRBJ2-7; clone size: NA; CDR3 protein: CASSPPIAGVFEQYF; CDR3 DNA: TGTGCCAGCTCACCACCGATAGCGGGAGTTTTCGAGCAGTACTTC
V gene: TRBV19; D gene: TRBD2; J gene: TRBJ2-3; clone size: NA; CDR3 protein: CASTPASGRVPSTDTQYF; CDR3 DNA: TGTGCCAGTACCCCCGCCAGCGGGAGGGTCCCTAGCACAGATACGCAGTATTTT
V gene: TRBV29-1; D gene: NA; J gene: TRBJ1-1; clone size: NA; CDR3 protein: CSAGPGEQLFF; CDR3 DNA: TGCAGCGCGGGCCCTGGCGAGCAGTTGTTCTTT
V gene: TRBV28; D gene: TRBD1; J gene: TRBJ1-2; clone size: NA; CDR3 protein: CASSSGQPSNYGYTF; CDR3 DNA: TGTGCCAGCAGCTCGGGACAGCCGTCTAACTATGGCTACACCTTC
V gene: TRBV27; D gene: NA; J gene: TRBJ1-1; clone size: NA; CDR3 protein: CASSPPALGYLTTEAFF; CDR3 DNA: TGTGCCAGCAGCCCCCCGGCTCTGGGGTATTTGACCACTGAAGCTTTCTTT
V gene: TRBV5-1; D gene: NA; J gene: TRBJ2-1; clone size: NA; CDR3 protein: CASSLSNEQFF; CDR3 DNA: TGCGCCAGCAGTCTGAGCAATGAGCAGTTCTTC
V gene: TRBV28; D gene: NA; J gene: TRBJ2-1; clone size: NA; CDR3 protein: CASQSNGQGYDEQFF; CDR3 DNA: TGTGCCAGCCAATCAAATGGCCAGGGGTACGATGAGCAGTTCTTC
V gene: TRBV11-2; D gene: TRBD1; J gene: TRBJ2-5; clone size: NA; CDR3 protein: CASSSGTGGWTETQYF; CDR3 DNA: TGTGCCAGCAGCTCCGGGACAGGGGGGTGGACGGAGACCCAGTACTTC
V gene: TRBV6-5; D gene: TRBD1; J gene: TRBJ2-7; clone size: NA; CDR3 protein: CASSYSGTGYEQYF; CDR3 DNA: TGTGCCAGCAGTTACTCCGGGACAGGCTACGAGCAGTACTTC
V gene: TRBV7-2; D gene: TRBD1; J gene: TRBJ2-3; clone size: NA; CDR3 protein: CASSSGQSTDTQYF; CDR3 DNA: TGTGCCAGCAGCTCGGGACAGAGCACAGATACGCAGTATTTT
V gene: TRBV18; D gene: TRBD1; J gene: TRBJ2-7; clone size: NA; CDR3 protein: CASSPIPSGTGNHYEQYF; CDR3 DNA: TGTGCCAGCTCACCGATCCCGTCCGGGACAGGGAACCACTACGAGCAGTACTTC
V gene: TRBV28; D gene: TRBD1; J gene: TRBJ1-3; clone size: NA; CDR3 protein: CASSLWLDRGSGNTIYF; CDR3 DNA: TGTGCCAGCAGTTTATGGCTTGACAGGGGCTCTGGAAACACCATATATTTT
V gene: TRBV28; D gene: NA; J gene: TRBJ1-5; clone size: NA; CDR3 protein: CASSYNQPQHF; CDR3 DNA: TGTGCCAGCAGTTACAATCAGCCCCAGCATTTT
V gene: TRBV6-1; D gene: NA; J gene: TRBJ1-4; clone size: NA; CDR3 protein: CASGGGNTNEKLFF; CDR3 DNA: TGTGCCAGCGGGGGTGGGAACACTAATGAAAAACTGTTTTTT
V gene: TRBV6-1; D gene: NA; J gene: TRBJ2-7; clone size: once; CDR3 protein: CASSESGKTYEQYF; CDR3 DNA: TGTGCCAGCAGTGAATCTGGGAAAACCTACGAGCAGTACTTC
V gene: TRBV10-2; D gene: NA; J gene: TRBJ2-2; clone size: NA; CDR3 protein: CATERGRNTGELFF; CDR3 DNA: TGCGCCACCGAAAGAGGGAGAAACACCGGGGAGCTGTTTTTT
V gene: TRBV30; D gene: NA; J gene: TRBJ1-4; clone size: NA; CDR3 protein: CAWSVSTGNEKLFF; CDR3 DNA: TGTGCCTGGAGTGTATCAACAGGGAATGAAAAACTGTTTTTT
V gene: TRBV6-6; D gene: TRBD2; J gene: TRBJ2-1; clone size: NA; CDR3 protein: CASSYKTSGGNEQFF; CDR3 DNA: TGTGCCAGCAGTTACAAGACTAGCGGGGGGAATGAGCAGTTCTTC
V gene: TRBV18; D gene: NA; J gene: TRBJ1-1; clone size: NA; CDR3 protein: CASSRQGENTEAFF; CDR3 DNA: TGTGCCAGCTCACGTCAGGGAGAAAACACTGAAGCTTTCTTT
V gene: TRBV28; D gene: TRBD1; J gene: TRBJ1-2; clone size: NA; CDR3 protein: CASSTLQGAYGYTF; CDR3 DNA: TGTGCCAGCAGTACCCTCCAGGGGGCATATGGCTACACCTTC
V gene: TRBV18; D gene: TRBD1; J gene: TRBJ2-7; clone size: NA; CDR3 protein: CASSPLTGDGNYEQYF; CDR3 DNA: TGTGCCAGCTCACCACTCACAGGGGACGGTAACTACGAGCAGTACTTC
V gene: TRBV5-1; D gene: TRBD2; J gene: TRBJ2-7; clone size: NA; CDR3 protein: CASSLEGRALGEQYF; CDR3 DNA: TGCGCCAGCAGCTTGGAGGGGAGGGCACTTGGCGAGCAGTACTTC
V gene: TRBV28; D gene: NA; J gene: TRBJ2-1; clone size: once; CDR3 protein: CASSFATATYNEQFF; CDR3 DNA: TGTGCCAGCAGTTTCGCGACAGCAACCTACAATGAGCAGTTCTTC
V gene: TRBV18; D gene: NA; J gene: TRBJ2-1; clone size: NA; CDR3 protein: CASSPPRAAEQFF; CDR3 DNA: TGTGCCAGCTCACCACCGAGGGCGGCCGAGCAGTTCTTC
V gene: TRBV9; D gene: NA; J gene: TRBJ2-2; clone size: NA; CDR3 protein: CASSVFLAGELFF; CDR3 DNA: TGTGCCAGCAGCGTCTTCTTAGCCGGGGAGCTGTTTTTT
V gene: TRBV4-1; D gene: TRBD1; J gene: TRBJ2-7; clone size: NA; CDR3 protein: CASSREGTVSSYEQYF; CDR3 DNA: TGCGCCAGCAGCAGGGAAGGGACAGTGAGCTCCTACGAGCAGTACTTC
V gene: TRBV18; D gene: NA; J gene: TRBJ2-2; clone size: NA; CDR3 protein: CASSQAPRTVTGELFF; CDR3 DNA: TGTGCCAGCTCACAAGCACCGCGGACGGTCACCGGGGAGCTGTTTTTT
V gene: TRBV9; D gene: NA; J gene: TRBJ2-7; clone size: NA; CDR3 protein: CASSPRGERATYEQYF; CDR3 DNA: TGTGCCAGCAGCCCGAGAGGAGAGCGGGCCACCTACGAGCAGTACTTC
V gene: TRBV30; D gene: NA; J gene: TRBJ1-4; clone size: NA; CDR3 protein: CAWSAYHSTGGTNEKLFF; CDR3 DNA: TGTGCCTGGAGTGCCTACCATAGCACAGGTGGAACTAATGAAAAACTGTTTTTT
V gene: TRBV28; D gene: NA; J gene: TRBJ1-2; clone size: NA; CDR3 protein: CASSPGAQGTQEGYGYTF; CDR3 DNA: TGTGCCAGCAGCCCCGGTGCCCAAGGGACACAGGAGGGCTATGGCTACACCTTC
V gene: TRBV30; D gene: NA; J gene: TRBJ2-7; clone size: NA; CDR3 protein: CAWAVGGLYEQYF; CDR3 DNA: TGTGCCTGGGCGGTGGGTGGGCTTTACGAGCAGTACTTC
V gene: TRBV4-1; D gene: NA; J gene: TRBJ2-2; clone size: few; CDR3 protein: CASSQGGTGELFF; CDR3 DNA: TGCGCCAGCAGCCAAGGTGGGACCGGGGAGCTGTTTTTT
V gene: TRBV14; D gene: NA; J gene: TRBJ2-5; clone size: NA; CDR3 protein: CASSQNNWYQETQYF; CDR3 DNA: TGTGCCAGCAGCCAAAATAATTGGTACCAAGAGACCCAGTACTTC
V gene: TRBV5-1; D gene: NA; J gene: TRBJ1-4; clone size: NA; CDR3 protein: CASSLASRLITTNEKLFF; CDR3 DNA: TGCGCCAGCAGCTTGGCTTCCCGCTTGATAACAACTAATGAAAAACTGTTTTTT
V gene: TRBV27; D gene: NA; J gene: TRBJ2-1; clone size: NA; CDR3 protein: CASSLRGEQTGYEQFF; CDR3 DNA: TGTGCCAGCAGTTTAAGGGGCGAGCAGACGGGATACGAGCAGTTCTTC
V gene: TRBV10-1; D gene: TRBD1; J gene: TRBJ1-1; clone size: NA; CDR3 protein: CASSLQGNTEAFF; CDR3 DNA: TGCGCCAGCAGTTTACAGGGGAATACTGAAGCTTTCTTT
V gene: TRBV19; D gene: NA; J gene: TRBJ2-2; clone size: NA; CDR3 protein: CASSTFGLASKANTGELFF; CDR3 DNA: TGTGCCAGTAGCACCTTTGGGCTAGCTTCAAAGGCGAACACCGGGGAGCTGTTTTTT
V gene: TRBV5-8; D gene: NA; J gene: TRBJ2-7; clone size: NA; CDR3 protein: CASSLREHQYF; CDR3 DNA: TGTGCCAGCAGCTTAAGAGAACACCAGTACTTC
V gene: TRBV29-1; D gene: NA; J gene: TRBJ1-2; clone size: NA; CDR3 protein: CSVWRQGARGYTF; CDR3 DNA: TGCAGCGTCTGGCGTCAAGGGGCGAGAGGCTACACCTTC
V gene: TRBV28; D gene: NA; J gene: TRBJ1-5; clone size: NA; CDR3 protein: CASTAGSGPQHF; CDR3 DNA: TGTGCCAGCACTGCAGGCTCTGGACCCCAGCATTTT
V gene: TRBV11-1; D gene: NA; J gene: TRBJ2-1; clone size: once; CDR3 protein: CASSWGDVPLGYNEQFF; CDR3 DNA: TGTGCCAGCAGCTGGGGGGACGTGCCGTTAGGCTACAATGAGCAGTTCTTC
V gene: TRBV5-1; D gene: NA; J gene: TRBJ1-1; clone size: NA; CDR3 protein: CASMTFPGNTEAFF; CDR3 DNA: TGCGCCAGCATGACTTTTCCGGGGAACACTGAAGCTTTCTTT
V gene: TRBV4-1; D gene: NA; J gene: TRBJ2-3; clone size: NA; CDR3 protein: CASSSYKGRVDTQYF; CDR3 DNA: TGCGCCAGCAGCTCCTACAAGGGGCGTGTGGATACGCAGTATTTT
V gene: TRBV11-2; D gene: NA; J gene: TRBJ2-5; clone size: NA; CDR3 protein: CASSPGTGRETQYF; CDR3 DNA: TGTGCCAGCAGCCCAGGGACTGGTAGGGAGACCCAGTACTTC
V gene: TRBV5-6; D gene: TRBD1; J gene: TRBJ1-1; clone size: NA; CDR3 protein: CASRPGTGSPEAFF; CDR3 DNA: TGTGCCAGCAGACCCGGGACAGGTAGCCCTGAAGCTTTCTTT
V gene: TRBV28; D gene: TRBD1; J gene: TRBJ2-1; clone size: NA; CDR3 protein: CASRGGDRAYNEQFF; CDR3 DNA: TGTGCCAGCAGAGGGGGGGACAGGGCCTACAATGAGCAGTTCTTC
V gene: TRBV30; D gene: NA; J gene: TRBJ1-5; clone size: NA; CDR3 protein: CAWSWGRRPDYSNQPQHF; CDR3 DNA: TGTGCCTGGAGCTGGGGGCGGAGACCCGATTATAGCAATCAGCCCCAGCATTTT
V gene: TRBV5-1; D gene: NA; J gene: TRBJ2-5; clone size: NA; CDR3 protein: CASSLVGGQETQYF; CDR3 DNA: TGCGCCAGCAGCTTGGTAGGGGGGCAAGAGACCCAGTACTTC
V gene: TRBV29-1; D gene: NA; J gene: TRBJ2-1; clone size: NA; CDR3 protein: CSVGQYLPRQFF; CDR3 DNA: TGCAGCGTTGGTCAGTATCTTCCACGGCAGTTCTTC
V gene: TRBV25-1; D gene: NA; J gene: TRBJ2-7; clone size: NA; CDR3 protein: CASGRQENYEQYF; CDR3 DNA: TGTGCCTCCGGCAGACAGGAGAACTACGAGCAGTACTTC
V gene: TRBV15; D gene: NA; J gene: TRBJ1-5; clone size: NA; CDR3 protein: CATSRDGREGQPQHF; CDR3 DNA: TGTGCCACCAGCAGAGATGGAAGGGAGGGGCAGCCCCAGCATTTT
V gene: TRBV6-6; D gene: NA; J gene: TRBJ2-3; clone size: NA; CDR3 protein: CASSFAGVGDTQYF; CDR3 DNA: TGTGCCAGCAGCTTCGCTGGTGTTGGAGATACGCAGTATTTT